This T cell receptor (beta chain) was obtained from a study of T-cell reconstitution after alpha-beta-depleted transplantation in children. During its preparation, the TCRbeta library received unique molecular identifiers. Each CDR3 protein is one row after TCRdb ran MiXCR on the PCR reads. The sample includes about 610,000 distinct CDR3 sequences, about 11% of them seen just once. This clonotype was detected many times. This CDR3 region has 14 residues. The trim removed 8 bases at V and 5 bases at J, leaving 11 bases unmatched. The source was PBMCs from the stem cell graft donor, collected from the stem cell graft. The V and J genes are TRBV12-3 or TRBV12-4 and TRBJ2-7; TRBD1 matches 8 bases. The sequence derives from a human donor who donated a stem cell graft to a child with acute myeloid leukemia. CDR3 sequence (DNA): TGTGCCAGCCATCCGACAGGGGCGGTGAACGAGCAGTACTTC. As protein: CASHPTGAVNEQYF.